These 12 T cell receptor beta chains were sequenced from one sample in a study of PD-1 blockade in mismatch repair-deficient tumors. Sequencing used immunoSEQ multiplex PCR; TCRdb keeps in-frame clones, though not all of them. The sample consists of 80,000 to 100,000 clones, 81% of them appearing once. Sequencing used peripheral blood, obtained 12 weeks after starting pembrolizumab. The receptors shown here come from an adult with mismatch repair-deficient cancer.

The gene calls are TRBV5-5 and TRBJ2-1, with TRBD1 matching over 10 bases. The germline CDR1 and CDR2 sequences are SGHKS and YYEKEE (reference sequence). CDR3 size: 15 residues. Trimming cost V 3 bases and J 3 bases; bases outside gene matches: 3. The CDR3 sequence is CASSSDRGNYNEQFF. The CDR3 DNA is TGTGCCAGCAGCTCGGACAGGGGGAACTACAATGAGCAGTTCTTC. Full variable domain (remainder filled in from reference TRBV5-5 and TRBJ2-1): DAGVTQSPTHLIKTRGQQVTLRCSPISGHKSVSWYQQVLGQGPQFIFQYYEKEERGRGNFPDRFSARQFPNYSSELNVNALLLGDSALYLCASSSDRGNYNEQFFGPGTRLTVL.

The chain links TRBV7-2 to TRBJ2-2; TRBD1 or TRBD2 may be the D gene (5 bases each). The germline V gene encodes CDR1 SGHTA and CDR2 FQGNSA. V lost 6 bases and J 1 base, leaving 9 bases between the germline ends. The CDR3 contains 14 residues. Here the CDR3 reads CASRPGRNTGELFF. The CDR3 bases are TGTGCCAGCAGGCCGGGGCGGAACACCGGGGAGCTGTTTTTT.

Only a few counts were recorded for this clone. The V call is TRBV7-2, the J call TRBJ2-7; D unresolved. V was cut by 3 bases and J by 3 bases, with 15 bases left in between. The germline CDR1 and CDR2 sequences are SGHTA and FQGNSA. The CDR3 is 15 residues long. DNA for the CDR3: TGTGCCAGCAGCTTTGTAGACTCTGTAAACTACGAGCAGTACTTC. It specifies CASSFVDSVNYEQYF.

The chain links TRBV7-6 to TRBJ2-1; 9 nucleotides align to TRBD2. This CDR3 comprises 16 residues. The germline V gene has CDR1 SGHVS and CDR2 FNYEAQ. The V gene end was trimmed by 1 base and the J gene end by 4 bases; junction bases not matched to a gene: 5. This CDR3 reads CASSLGVAGAYNEQFF. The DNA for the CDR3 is TGTGCCAGCAGCTTAGGGGTAGCGGGGGCTTACAATGAGCAGTTCTTC.

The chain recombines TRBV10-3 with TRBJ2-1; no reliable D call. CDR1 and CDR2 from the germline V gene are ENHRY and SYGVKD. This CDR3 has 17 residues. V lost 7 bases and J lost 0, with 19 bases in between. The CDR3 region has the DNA TGTGCCATCAAGGGTTTTCCACCGGGCCTCTCCTACAATGAGCAGTTCTTC. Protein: CAIKGFPPGLSYNEQFF.

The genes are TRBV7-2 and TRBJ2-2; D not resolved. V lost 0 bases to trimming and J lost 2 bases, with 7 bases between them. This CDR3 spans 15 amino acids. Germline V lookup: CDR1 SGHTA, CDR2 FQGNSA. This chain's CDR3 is CASSLAGSNTGELFF. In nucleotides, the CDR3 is TGTGCCAGCAGCTTAGCGGGGTCTAACACCGGGGAGCTGTTTTTT.

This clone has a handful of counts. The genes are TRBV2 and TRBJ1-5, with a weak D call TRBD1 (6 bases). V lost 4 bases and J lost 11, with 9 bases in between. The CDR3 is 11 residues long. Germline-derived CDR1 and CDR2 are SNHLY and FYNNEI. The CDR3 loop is CASSVEGAQHF. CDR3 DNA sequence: TGTGCCAGCAGTGTCGAGGGGGCCCAGCATTTT.

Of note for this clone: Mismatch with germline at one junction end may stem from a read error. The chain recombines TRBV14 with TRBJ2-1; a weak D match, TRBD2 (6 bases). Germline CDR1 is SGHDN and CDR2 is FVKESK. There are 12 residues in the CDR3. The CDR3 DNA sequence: TGTGCCAGCAGCCAAGGGATGGTCCCGGGGGTCTTC. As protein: CASSQGMVPGVF. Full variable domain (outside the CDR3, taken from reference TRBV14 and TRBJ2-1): EAGVTQFPSHSVIEKGQTVTLRCDPISGHDNLYWYRRVMGKEIKFLLHFVKESKQDESGMPNNRFLAERTGGTYSTLKVQPAELEDSGVYFCASSQGMVPGVFGPGTRLTVL.

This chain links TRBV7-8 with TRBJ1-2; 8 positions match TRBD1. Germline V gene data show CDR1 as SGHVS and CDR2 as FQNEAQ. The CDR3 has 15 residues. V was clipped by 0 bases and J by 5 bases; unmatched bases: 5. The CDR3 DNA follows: TGTGCCAGCAGCTTAGCGGCAGGGGGCCATTATGGCTACACCTTC. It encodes CASSLAAGGHYGYTF.

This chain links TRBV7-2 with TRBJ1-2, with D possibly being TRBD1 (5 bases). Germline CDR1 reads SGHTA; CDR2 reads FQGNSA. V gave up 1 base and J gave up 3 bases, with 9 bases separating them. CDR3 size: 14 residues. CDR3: CASSLGGKDYGYTF. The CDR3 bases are TGTGCCAGCAGCTTAGGGGGGAAGGACTATGGCTACACCTTC. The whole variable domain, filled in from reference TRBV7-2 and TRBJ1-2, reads GAGVSQSPSNKVTEKGKDVELRCDPISGHTALYWYRQSLGQGLEFLIYFQGNSAPDKSGLPSDRFSAERTGGSVSTLTIQRTQQEDSAVYLCASSLGGKDYGYTFGSGTRLTVV.

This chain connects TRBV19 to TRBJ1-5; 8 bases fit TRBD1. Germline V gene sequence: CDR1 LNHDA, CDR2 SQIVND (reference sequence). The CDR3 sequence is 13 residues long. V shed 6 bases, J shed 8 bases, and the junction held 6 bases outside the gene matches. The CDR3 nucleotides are TGTGCCAGTAGGACAGGGGAGCCGGAGCCCCAGCATTTT. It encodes CASRTGEPEPQHF. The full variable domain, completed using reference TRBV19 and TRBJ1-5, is DGGITQSPKYLFRKEGQNVTLSCEQNLNHDAMYWYRQDPGQGLRLIYYSQIVNDFQKGDIAEGYSVSREKKESFPLTVTSAQKNPTAFYLCASRTGEPEPQHFGDGTRLSIL.

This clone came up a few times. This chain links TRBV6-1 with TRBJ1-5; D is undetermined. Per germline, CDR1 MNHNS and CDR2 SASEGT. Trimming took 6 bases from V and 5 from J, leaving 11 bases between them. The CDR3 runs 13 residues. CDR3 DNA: TGTGCCAGCAGCCCGGGTCTTCATCAGCCCCAGCATTTT. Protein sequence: CASSPGLHQPQHF.